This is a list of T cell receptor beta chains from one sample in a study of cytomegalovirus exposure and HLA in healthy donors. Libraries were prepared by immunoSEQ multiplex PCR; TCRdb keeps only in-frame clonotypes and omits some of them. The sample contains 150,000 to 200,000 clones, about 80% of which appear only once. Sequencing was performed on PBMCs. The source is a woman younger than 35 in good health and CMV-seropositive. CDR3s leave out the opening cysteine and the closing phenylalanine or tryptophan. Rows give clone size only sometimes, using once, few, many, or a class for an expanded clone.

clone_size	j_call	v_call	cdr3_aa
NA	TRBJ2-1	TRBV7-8	ASSLGTPEKGEQF
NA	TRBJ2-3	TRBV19	ASCAGRTDTQY
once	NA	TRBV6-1	ASSERVVQRQH
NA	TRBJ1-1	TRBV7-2	ASSLVAGQGEAF
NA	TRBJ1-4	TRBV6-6	ASSSTRATNEKLF
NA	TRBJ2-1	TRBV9	ASSVDLPHLTGGGNEQF
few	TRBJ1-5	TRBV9	ASSFGGTEGQPQH
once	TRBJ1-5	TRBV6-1	ASSEYQGSNQPQH
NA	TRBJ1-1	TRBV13	ASSSTRDMGTEAF
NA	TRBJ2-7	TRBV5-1	ASSLDRYGEQY
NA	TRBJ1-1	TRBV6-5	ASSYVEGGTEAF
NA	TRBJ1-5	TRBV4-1	ASSQVATGRGNQPQH
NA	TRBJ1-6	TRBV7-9	ASSSPTTGWDSPLH
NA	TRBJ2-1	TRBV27	ASSFSNNEQF
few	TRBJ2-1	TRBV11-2	ASSFAAGGPNEQF
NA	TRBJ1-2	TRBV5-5	ASSSDRGHGYT
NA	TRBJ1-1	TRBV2	ASNMGGTEAF
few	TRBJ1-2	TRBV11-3	ASSAGQGAPT
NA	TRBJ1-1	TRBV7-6	ASTLDMNTEAF
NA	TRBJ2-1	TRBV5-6	ASSLRTGEPYNEQF
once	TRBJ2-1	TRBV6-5	ASSGALHNEQF
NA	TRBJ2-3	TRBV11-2	ASSPRTSGVPSTDTQY
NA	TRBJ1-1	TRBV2	ASTQTGGMNTEAF
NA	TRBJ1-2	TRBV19	ASSRGGANYGYT
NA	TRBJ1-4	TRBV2	ASTYTGAGREKLF
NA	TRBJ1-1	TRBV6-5	ASSRASMNTEAF
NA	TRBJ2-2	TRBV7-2	ASAGKTNTGELF
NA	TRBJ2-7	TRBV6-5	ASSRDSEYEQY
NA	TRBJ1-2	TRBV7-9	ASSLLAGEHGYT